This T cell receptor (beta chain) is from a study of T cell changes during pregnancy in multiple sclerosis (dated by TCRdb to 2018 to 2020). Turning to the overall study: Changes in the T cell repertoire over the course of pregnancy were examined in this study in women with multiple sclerosis.

The library relied on the immunoSEQ multiplex PCR assay. TCRdb retrieved this table from immuneACCESS and kept in-frame rearrangements only. Not all clones are present; in checked studies, unresolved V genes account for under half, and no reason is known for the remainder. Recorded for this sample are under 100,000 clones; approximately 90% of them occurred a single time. The ten largest account for 1.5% to 2% of the sample. Only one count was recorded for this clone. It lacks a known antigen. Base qualities are not recorded, but no much larger clone differs from it by a single base. Trimming takes 2 bases off V and 2 bases off J; junction bases not matched to a gene: 1. CDR1 and CDR2 are drawn from the germline V gene: MDHEN, SYDVKM. From the cysteine through the phenylalanine, the CDR3 covers 14 amino acids. Only the CDR3 part of the read is kept: 42 bases, read in frame from the first base.

The source of this sequence is a female donor in good health, enrolled as a control in a pregnancy study. Recombination joined TRBV28 with TRBJ2-3, with TRBD2 matching 7 junction bases. The sequencing used peripheral blood, collected in the first trimester of pregnancy. The base sequence is TGTGCCAGCAGTTTAGGGGGGGACACAGATACGCAGTATTTT. It specifies CASSLGGDTDTQYF.